The clone carrying this TCR beta chain was recorded once. In the PCR, 60 Vbeta and 13 Jbeta primers were used. Method: immunoSEQ multiplex PCR; TCRdb's copy keeps in-frame clones and lacks some. The table records over 95,000 clones, 74% of them present only once. This record comes from a study of cytomegalovirus exposure and HLA in healthy donors. Germline-derived CDR1 and CDR2 are SEHNR and FQNEAQ (reference sequence). V lost 3 bases and J lost 2; bases outside the gene matches: 6. The CDR3 extends over 15 amino acids. This receptor was taken from a human donor in good health. Sequenced input: PBMCs. The chain recombines TRBV7-9 with TRBJ2-7; 8 nucleotides agree with TRBD1. CDR3 residues: CASSFPGTGTYEQYF. The CDR3 DNA follows: TGTGCCAGCAGCTTCCCCGGGACAGGAACCTACGAGCAGTACTTC.